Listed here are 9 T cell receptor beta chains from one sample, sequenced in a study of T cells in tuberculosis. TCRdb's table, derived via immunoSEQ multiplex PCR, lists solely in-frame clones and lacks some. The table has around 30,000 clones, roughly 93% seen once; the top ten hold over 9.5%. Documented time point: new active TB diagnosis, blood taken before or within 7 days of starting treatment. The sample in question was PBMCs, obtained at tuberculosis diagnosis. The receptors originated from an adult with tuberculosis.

DNA of the CDR3: TGCGCCAGCAGTGAACTTAACGGGAATTCACCCCTCCACTTT. The encoded protein is CASSELNGNSPLHF. The chain recombines TRBV10-2 with TRBJ1-6; D is unclear. Trimming took 3 bases from V and 7 from J, leaving 10 bases between them. The CDR3 is 14 amino acids. The V gene's germline CDR1 is WSHSY and CDR2 SAAADI.

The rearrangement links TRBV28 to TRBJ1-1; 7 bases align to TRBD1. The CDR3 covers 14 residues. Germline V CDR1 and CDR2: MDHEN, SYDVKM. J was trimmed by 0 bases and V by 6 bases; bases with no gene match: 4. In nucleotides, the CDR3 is TGTGCCAGCAGAGAGGGGGCCCTGAACACTGAAGCTTTCTTT. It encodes CASREGALNTEAFF.

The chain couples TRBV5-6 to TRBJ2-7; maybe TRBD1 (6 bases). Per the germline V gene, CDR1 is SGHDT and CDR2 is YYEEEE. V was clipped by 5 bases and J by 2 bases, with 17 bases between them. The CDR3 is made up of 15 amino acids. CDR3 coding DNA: TGTGCCAGCAGTGTAGAGGACAGCCCTACCTACGAGCAGTACTTC. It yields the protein CASSVEDSPTYEQYF.

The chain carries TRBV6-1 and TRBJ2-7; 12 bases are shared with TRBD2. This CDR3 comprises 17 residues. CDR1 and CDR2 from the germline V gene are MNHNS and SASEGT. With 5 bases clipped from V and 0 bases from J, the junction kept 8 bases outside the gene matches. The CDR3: CASSQDMTSGSSYEQYF. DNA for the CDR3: TGTGCCAGCAGTCAAGATATGACTAGCGGGAGCTCCTACGAGCAGTACTTC.

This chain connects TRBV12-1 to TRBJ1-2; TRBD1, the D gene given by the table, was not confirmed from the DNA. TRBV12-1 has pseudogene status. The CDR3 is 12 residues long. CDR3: CASSFGQVGYTF. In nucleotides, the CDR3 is TGTGCCAGCAGCTTTGGACAGGTTGGCTACACCTTC.

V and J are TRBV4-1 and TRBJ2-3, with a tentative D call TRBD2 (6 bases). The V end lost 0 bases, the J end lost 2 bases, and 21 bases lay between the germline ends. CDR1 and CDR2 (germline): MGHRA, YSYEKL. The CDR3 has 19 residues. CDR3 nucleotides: TGCGCCAGCAGCCAAGATCCCATGTCGGGTTGGAGGGTCACAGATACGCAGTATTTT. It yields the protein CASSQDPMSGWRVTDTQYF.

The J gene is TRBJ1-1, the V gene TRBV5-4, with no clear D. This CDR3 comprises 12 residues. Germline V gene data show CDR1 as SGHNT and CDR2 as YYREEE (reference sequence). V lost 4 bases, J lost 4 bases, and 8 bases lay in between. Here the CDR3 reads CASSLWSTEAFF. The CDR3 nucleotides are TGTGCCAGCAGCCTCTGGAGCACTGAAGCTTTCTTT. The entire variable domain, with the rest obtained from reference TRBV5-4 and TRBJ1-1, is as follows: ETGVTQSPTHLIKTRGQQVTLRCSSQSGHNTVSWYQQALGQGPQFIFQYYREEENGRGNFPPRFSGLQFPNYSSELNVNALELDDSALYLCASSLWSTEAFFGQGTRLTVV.

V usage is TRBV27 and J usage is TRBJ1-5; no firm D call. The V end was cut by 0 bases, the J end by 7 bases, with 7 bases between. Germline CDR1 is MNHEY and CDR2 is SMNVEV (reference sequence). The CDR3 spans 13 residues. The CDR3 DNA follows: TGTGCCAGCAGTTTATCCCCGGGACAGCCCCAGCATTTT. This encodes CASSLSPGQPQHF.

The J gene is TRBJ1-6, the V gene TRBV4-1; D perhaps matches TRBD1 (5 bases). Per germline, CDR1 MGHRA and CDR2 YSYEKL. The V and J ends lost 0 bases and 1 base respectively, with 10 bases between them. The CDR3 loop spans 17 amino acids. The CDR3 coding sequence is TGCGCCAGCAGCCAAGATTCAGGGATGTCCTATAATTCACCCCTCCACTTT. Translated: CASSQDSGMSYNSPLHF.